A single sample gave rise to the 24 T cell receptor beta chains below, sequenced in a study of cytomegalovirus exposure and HLA in healthy donors. PCR used 60 Vbeta primers and 13 Jbeta primers. Measured with immunoSEQ multiplex PCR; TCRdb has only the in-frame clones, and not every one. With some 70,000 clones in the sample, the ten largest clones hold 4.5% to 6%. Sequences were obtained from PBMCs. These receptors all stem from a man aged 40-50 years in good health and CMV-seronegative.

The chain has TRBV6-5 and TRBJ1-3; D not certain. Trimming shortened V by 2 bases and J by 0 bases, and 5 bases separated the two germline ends. Germline-derived CDR1 and CDR2 are MNHEY and SVGAGI. There are 14 residues in the CDR3. For the CDR3, the DNA is TGTGCCAGCAGTTACGCTAACTCTGGAAACACCATATATTTT. Amino acid sequence: CASSYANSGNTIYF.

The chain has TRBV5-1 and TRBJ1-4, with TRBD1 as a possible D gene (5 bases). This CDR3 is built from 14 residues. Looked up from germline, CDR1 is SGHRS and CDR2 is YFSETQ. V was shortened by 2 bases and J by 4 bases, with 9 bases between the two germline ends. Here the CDR3 DNA reads TGCGCCAGCAGCTTTGGGGGGGGTAATGAAAAACTGTTTTTT. Encoded protein: CASSFGGGNEKLFF.

The chain couples TRBV5-3 to TRBJ1-4; D possibly corresponds to TRBD1 (6 bases). TRBV5-3 is assigned to the ORF class and has an uncertain function. The CDR3 has 14 residues. Trimming cost V 2 bases and J 8 bases, with 13 bases left between them. The CDR3 loop reads CARSFGTIGEKLFF. CDR3 sequence (DNA): TGTGCCAGAAGCTTCGGGACAATTGGGGAAAAACTGTTTTTT.

This chain uses TRBV19 with TRBJ1-3; D not certain. CDR1 is LNHDA and CDR2 is SQIVND in the germline V gene (reference sequence). This CDR3 spans 16 amino acids. The V and J ends lost 7 bases and 0 bases respectively, with 16 bases between them. CDR3 in amino acids: CASTTTLVSSGNTIYF. The CDR3 nucleotides read TGTGCCAGTACCACGACCCTAGTAAGCTCTGGAAACACCATATATTTT.

The V gene is TRBV9, the J gene TRBJ2-6, with D uncertain. CDR1 and CDR2 (germline): SGDLS, YYNGEE. Trimming removed 5 bases from V and 0 bases from J, with 9 bases in between. The CDR3 is made up of 15 amino acids. CDR3 sequence reads: CASRGSSSGANVLTF. In DNA form, the CDR3 reads TGTGCCAGCAGGGGTTCTAGCTCTGGGGCCAACGTCCTGACTTTC.

The chain is built from TRBV9 and TRBJ2-7; 13 bases are shared with TRBD2. Germline CDR1 SGDLS, CDR2 YYNGEE. V lost 2 bases, J lost 2 bases, and 4 bases stayed unmatched. This CDR3 has 16 amino acids. The CDR3 is CASSVSGLAGTYEQYF. For the CDR3, the DNA is TGTGCCAGCAGCGTCTCGGGACTAGCGGGAACCTACGAGCAGTACTTC.

This chain connects TRBV19 to TRBJ2-3; no firm D call. CDR3 length: 15 residues. V shed 6 bases and J shed 5 bases, with 18 bases lying between them. The V gene's germline CDR1 is LNHDA and CDR2 SQIVND (reference sequence). CDR3 DNA sequence: TGTGCCAGTAGGCTGACTCCAAGCCCTGGAGATACGCAGTATTTT. As protein: CASRLTPSPGDTQYF.

The chain is built from TRBV4-1 and TRBJ1-2; TRBD1 agrees at 8 bases. Germline CDR1 and CDR2: MGHRA and YSYEKL. This CDR3 has 13 amino acids. The J segment lost 4 bases and the V segment lost 9 bases, leaving 7 bases of the junction unmatched. CDR3 sequence reads: CASGQGGIYGYTF. CDR3 DNA sequence: TGCGCCAGTGGACAGGGCGGTATCTATGGCTACACCTTC.

The V gene is TRBV5-4, the J gene TRBJ2-2; a weak D match, TRBD1 (6 bases). Germline V gene data show CDR1 as SGHNT and CDR2 as YYREEE (reference sequence). V gave up 1 base and J gave up 4 bases, with 8 bases separating them. The CDR3 contains 14 residues. The CDR3 sequence: CASSLTGPTGELFF. The CDR3 DNA is TGTGCCAGCAGCTTGACAGGGCCCACCGGGGAGCTGTTTTTT.

The rearrangement joins TRBV5-6 to TRBJ2-5; 15 bases agree with TRBD2. The junction had 7 bases not matched to a gene; V was cut back by 4 bases and J by 6 bases. Per germline, CDR1 SGHDT and CDR2 YYEEEE. The CDR3 extends over 16 amino acids. The CDR3 sequence is CASSPRTSGRVKTQYF. In nucleotides, the CDR3 is TGTGCCAGCAGCCCGCGGACTAGCGGGAGGGTGAAGACCCAGTACTTC.

The chain employs TRBV7-8 and TRBJ1-1; possible D gene TRBD1, 6 bases. The germline V gene encodes CDR1 SGHVS and CDR2 FQNEAQ. The length of the CDR3 is 13 residues. The germline V and J ends were trimmed by 5 bases and 1 base, with 8 bases remaining between them. The DNA for the CDR3 is TGTGCCAGCAGCGTGACAGGGAACACTGAAGCTTTCTTT. Translated: CASSVTGNTEAFF.

J is TRBJ2-2 and V is TRBV19; 11 bases are shared with TRBD2. The junction had 5 bases not matched to a gene; V was cut back by 4 bases and J by 7 bases. CDR1 is LNHDA, CDR2 SQIVND, per germline (reference sequence). There are 15 residues in the CDR3. For the CDR3, the DNA is TGTGCCAGTAGTACTAGCGGGAGGTTAGGCGGGGAGCTGTTTTTT. Its translation is CASSTSGRLGGELFF.

This rearrangement joins TRBV7-9 to TRBJ2-3, with 9 bases lining up with TRBD1. V was clipped by 8 bases and J by 4 bases; unmatched bases: 10. Germline-derived CDR1 and CDR2 are SEHNR and FQNEAQ (reference sequence). The CDR3 has 15 amino acids. The CDR3 loop reads CASPLDRGVADTQYF. The CDR3 coding sequence is TGTGCCAGCCCCCTGGACAGGGGCGTGGCAGATACGCAGTATTTT.

The genes are TRBV28 and TRBJ1-1; D call uncertain. The CDR3 runs to 13 residues. Trimming cost V 4 bases and J 1 base, with 7 bases left between them. CDR1 is MDHEN and CDR2 is SYDVKM in the germline V gene. The CDR3 sequence is CASSYISNTEAFF. The CDR3 bases are TGTGCCAGCAGTTACATTTCGAACACTGAAGCTTTCTTT.

The V gene is TRBV6-1, the J gene TRBJ1-2, with D perhaps matching TRBD1 (6 bases). Trimming stripped 2 bases from V and 8 bases from J, with 12 bases between. Germline values: CDR1 MNHNS, CDR2 SASEGT. The CDR3 has 13 amino acids. The CDR3 DNA is TGTGCCAGCAGTGAAAGGGGGTCTGGCGGCTACACCTTC. Protein sequence: CASSERGSGGYTF.

The chain joins TRBV11-2 to TRBJ1-2, with D hard to call. V was pared by 3 bases and J by 2 bases, with 10 bases between. Germline CDR1 and CDR2: SGHAT and FQNNGV. This CDR3 contains 14 residues. CDR3: CASSLDGGNYGYTF. In nucleotides, the CDR3 is TGTGCCAGCAGCTTGGACGGAGGAAACTATGGCTACACCTTC.

This chain links TRBV6-5 with TRBJ1-6; TRBD1 aligns across 7 bases. CDR3 length equals 15 residues. Germline CDR1 is MNHEY and CDR2 is SVGAGI. With 6 bases clipped from V and 12 bases from J, the junction kept 14 bases outside the gene matches. CDR3 nucleotides: TGTGCCAGCAGCCCGCCTCGAAGACAGGGAATACCCCTCCACTTT. This encodes CASSPPRRQGIPLHF.

This chain uses TRBV27 with TRBJ1-5; 7 positions match TRBD1. Per the germline V gene, CDR1 is MNHEY and CDR2 is SMNVEV (reference sequence). The CDR3 has 16 amino acids. The V segment lost 5 bases and the J segment 1 base; nucleotides outside the gene matches: 8. The CDR3 sequence: CASSPWTGGSNQPQHF. The CDR3 region has the DNA TGTGCCAGCAGTCCCTGGACAGGAGGCAGCAATCAGCCCCAGCATTTT.

This chain connects TRBV28 to TRBJ2-5, with a tentative D call TRBD1 (6 bases). Germline CDR1 and CDR2: MDHEN and SYDVKM. CDR3 length: 12 amino acids. Trimming took 6 bases from V and 3 from J, leaving 8 bases between them. CDR3 in amino acids: CASSYREETQYF. The CDR3 coding sequence is TGTGCCAGCAGCTACAGGGAAGAGACCCAGTACTTC.

This rearrangement joins TRBV2 to TRBJ1-5; 7 bases align to TRBD1. V dropped 3 bases and J dropped 11; count of bases not matched to a gene: 13. This CDR3 spans 15 amino acids. Germline V gene lookup returns CDR1 SNHLY and CDR2 FYNNEI. The CDR3 protein is CASSESGQVGRSQHF. In nucleotides, the CDR3 is TGTGCCAGCAGTGAGTCAGGACAGGTCGGTCGGTCCCAGCATTTT.

The V and J genes are TRBV4-1 and TRBJ2-7; TRBD2 agrees at 7 bases. This CDR3 has 17 amino acids. J gave up 4 bases and V 4 bases, and 16 bases lay outside the gene matches. The germline gives CDR1 MGHRA, CDR2 YSYEKL. CDR3 coding DNA: TGCGCCAGCAGCCGACAATATCAGAGCGGGGCTTTTTACGAGCAGTACTTC. It yields the protein CASSRQYQSGAFYEQYF.

The rearrangement uses TRBV5-4 and TRBJ2-7; 9 nucleotides match TRBD2. Looked up from germline, CDR1 is SGHNT and CDR2 is YYREEE (reference sequence). The CDR3 has 15 amino acids. Trimming cost V 2 bases and J 3 bases; bases outside gene matches: 6. CDR3 in DNA: TGTGCCAGCAGCTTTAGCGGGGGTCCTATCTACGAGCAGTACTTC. It translates to CASSFSGGPIYEQYF.

The chain is built from TRBV9 and TRBJ2-5, with TRBD1 identical over 8 bases. CDR3 length equals 15 residues. Germline loops: CDR1 SGDLS, CDR2 YYNGEE. Trimming removed 0 bases from V and 5 bases from J; junction bases left unmatched: 6. CDR3 sequence (DNA): TGTGCCAGCAGCGTAGCACAGGGGGGTACGGAGACCCAGTACTTC. Protein product: CASSVAQGGTETQYF.

This chain connects TRBV5-1 to TRBJ1-3; D uncertain. Trimming pared 1 base from V and 2 bases from J, leaving 13 bases between. The germline V gene has CDR1 SGHRS and CDR2 YFSETQ. This CDR3 spans 16 amino acids. This CDR3 is CASSLTTPEPGNTIYF. CDR3 nucleotides: TGCGCCAGCAGCTTGACTACTCCAGAGCCTGGAAACACCATATATTTT. The full variable domain, completed using reference TRBV5-1 and TRBJ1-3, is KAGVTQTPRYLIKTRGQQVTLSCSPISGHRSVSWYQQTPGQGLQFLFEYFSETQRNKGNFPGRFSGRQFSNSRSEMNVSTLELGDSALYLCASSLTTPEPGNTIYFGEGSWLTVV.